The entry below describes one TCR beta chain. This sample is drawn from a study of blood T cell repertoires in COVID-19. Data came from immunoSEQ multiplex PCR; TCRdb stores just in-frame clones and leaves some out. The sample records around 250,000 clones, roughly nine tenths being singletons. CDR1 is SGHDT and CDR2 is YYEEEE in the germline V gene. This CDR3 is 13 amino acids long. Between the trimmed V and J ends, which lost 1 base and 1 base, there was a span of 5 bases. The TCR comes from a human donor in a cohort exposed to, infected with or recovered from COVID-19 (not recorded which). The donor label of this sample is uncertain. The chain employs TRBV5-6 and TRBJ1-1; no clear D gene. Sequenced: PBMCs or T cells enriched from blood (not recorded which). In DNA, the CDR3 is TGTGCCAGCAGCTTGAACTCGAACACTGAAGCTTTCTTT. Translating gives CASSLNSNTEAFF.